This TCR beta chain was recovered during a study of T cells in Graves' hyperthyroidism and ophthalmopathy. Broader study findings: A 13 V-J signature model discriminated ophthalmopathy versus stable hyperthyroidism.

Comment on this clonotype: Antigen unknown.

This CDR3 region has 11 residues. Germline CDR1 and CDR2: DFQATT and SNEGSKA (reference sequence). The ends were cut back, 6 bases at V and 9 bases at J, with 14 bases in the middle. RNA transcripts gave rise to amplified TCR beta CDR3 regions. Primed by the HTBI set, a first-round RT-PCR was run on the TCR CDR3. One entry per CDR3 protein results from TCRdb running MiXCR on the multiplex PCR reads. The sample lists roughly 500,000 distinct CDR3 sequences, more than 11% occurring once. This receptor was obtained from a woman in her twenties or thirties with Graves' hyperthyroidism that later progressed to Graves' ophthalmopathy. Sequences were obtained from blood. The rearrangement joins TRBV20-1 to TRBJ1-1; TRBD1 is a possible D gene (5 bases). This CDR3 reads CSAPPRGQAFF. CDR3 sequence (DNA): TGCAGTGCCCCTCCGAGGGGCCAAGCTTTCTTT.